One and the same sample provided the 2 T cell receptor beta chains below, sequenced in a study of cytomegalovirus exposure and HLA in healthy donors (dated by TCRdb to 2017 to 2019). The library came from the immunoSEQ multiplex PCR assay. A mixture of 60 forward primers for TCR Vbeta segments and 13 reverse primers for TCR Jbeta segments was used in the multiplex PCR. Sourced from immuneACCESS, this table was stored by TCRdb with only in-frame sequences that have V and J called. A share of the clones is absent; for the studies checked, an unresolved V gene accounts for under half, and the remainder has no known explanation. Per the sample table, the count is tens of thousands of clones. The ten most abundant clones make up 3.5% to 4% of the sample. Specimen: PBMCs. The receptors here all came from a male donor in good health and CMV-seronegative.

The V gene is TRBV28, the J gene TRBJ1-6; a possible D gene is TRBD1 (6 bases). This CDR3 is 15 amino acids long. V gave up 2 bases and J gave up 9 bases, with 14 bases separating them. The germline V gene has CDR1 MDHEN and CDR2 SYDVKM. The CDR3 sequence is CASSLHNREISPLHF. DNA for the CDR3: TGTGCCAGCAGTTTACACAACAGGGAGATTTCACCCCTCCACTTT.

V usage is TRBV7-9 and J usage is TRBJ1-1, with D tentatively TRBD1 (6 bases). Deletions cut 4 bases from V and 1 base from J, with 13 bases between. The V gene's germline CDR1 is SEHNR and CDR2 FQNEAQ (reference sequence). This CDR3 spans 15 amino acids. The CDR3 sequence is CASSSKDRPNTEAFF. The CDR3 DNA follows: TGTGCCAGCAGCTCCAAGGACAGACCGAACACTGAAGCTTTCTTT.